One and the same sample provided the 20 T cell receptor beta chains below, sequenced in a study of beta chain features in type 1 diabetes. cDNA synthesis used the whole RNA isolate, giving expressed TCRB sequences. The assay was immunoSEQ multiplex PCR, and TCRdb's table has in-frame clones only and misses some. Among around 300,000 clones listed, roughly 11% were seen once. Sequencing input: naive CD4+ T cells from blood. The receptor set was obtained from a woman younger than 45 in good health.

For this clone: Other DNA sequences within the sample encode an identical CDR3. The rearrangement joins TRBV18 to TRBJ2-5; the match to TRBD1 covers 8 bases. CDR3 length equals 14 residues. After removal of 3 bases from V and 3 bases from J, the junction contained 3 bases not matched to a gene. Germline-derived CDR1 and CDR2 are KGHSH and LQKENI. In DNA, the CDR3 is TGTGCCAGCTCACCCGGACAGGGCAAAGAGACCCAGTACTTC. Translation gives CASSPGQGKETQYF.

There are a few counts of this clone. J is TRBJ2-5 and V is TRBV18; tentatively, D is TRBD1 (5 bases). The CDR3 extends over 14 amino acids. With 1 base removed from V and 4 bases from J, the gap between germline ends came to 10 bases. The V gene's germline CDR1 is KGHSH and CDR2 LQKENI. CDR3: CASSPQGFGETQYF. The DNA for the CDR3 is TGTGCCAGCTCACCACAGGGGTTTGGAGAGACCCAGTACTTC.

This clone was observed a few times. The chain uses TRBV20-1 and TRBJ1-1; D perhaps matches TRBD1 (5 bases). Trimming stripped 7 bases from V and 2 bases from J, with 8 bases between. Germline V gives CDR1 DFQATT, CDR2 SNEGSKA (reference sequence). The CDR3 has 11 amino acids. CDR3 region: CSGGGNTEAFF. DNA for the CDR3: TGCAGTGGGGGGGGTAACACTGAAGCTTTCTTT.

The rearrangement joins TRBV6-5 to TRBJ2-7, with 10 bases that match TRBD1. CDR1 is MNHEY and CDR2 is SVGAGI in the germline V gene. The CDR3 runs to 15 residues. Unmatched junction bases numbered 2, after V lost 3 bases and J lost 0 bases. CDR3 nucleotide sequence: TGTGCCAGCAGTTATGGGACAGGGGCCTCCTACGAGCAGTACTTC. Translation: CASSYGTGASYEQYF.

The V gene is TRBV7-2, the J gene TRBJ2-1; D might be TRBD1 (5 bases). Trimming stripped 1 base from V and 0 bases from J, with 7 bases between. CDR3 length: 15 amino acids. Germline CDR1 is SGHTA and CDR2 is FQGNSA. CDR3 in DNA: TGTGCCAGCAGCTTAGGTAGGGGCTCCTACAATGAGCAGTTCTTC. Translated, it gives CASSLGRGSYNEQFF.

This clone was detected only a few times. The V call is TRBV28, the J call TRBJ1-1; D not certain. This CDR3 comprises 14 residues. The germline V gene encodes CDR1 MDHEN and CDR2 SYDVKM. V lost 3 bases and J lost 0, with 8 bases in between. CDR3 nucleotide sequence: TGTGCCAGCAGTTTCGGCGGGATGAACACTGAAGCTTTCTTT. The encoded protein is CASSFGGMNTEAFF.

This clone appeared a few times. DNA of the CDR3: TGTGCCACCAAAGAAGGGCTAGCGGGAGTGGAGACCCAGTACTTC. Translating it yields CATKEGLAGVETQYF. The chain uses TRBV15 and TRBJ2-5; TRBD2 agrees at 10 bases. The ends lost 7 bases at V and 5 bases at J; junction bases unmatched: 10. Per the germline V gene, CDR1 is LNHNV and CDR2 is YYDKDF (reference sequence). The CDR3 is 15 amino acids. Looking up the rest from reference TRBV15 and TRBJ2-5 gives the full variable domain: DAMVIQNPRYQVTQFGKPVTLSCSQTLNHNVMYWYQQKSSQAPKLLFHYYDKDFNNEADTPDNFQSRRPNTSFCFLDIRSPGLGDTAMYLCATKEGLAGVETQYFGPGTRLLVL.

This clone appeared a few times. This sequence joins TRBV4-1 and TRBJ2-2; 10 bases line up with TRBD2. V was pared by 5 bases and J by 1 base, with 10 bases of the junction left unmatched. The V gene's germline CDR1 is MGHRA and CDR2 YSYEKL. This CDR3 is 18 amino acids long. CDR3 coding DNA: TGCGCCAGCAGCTCAAGGGAGCTAGCGGGAGAGAACACCGGGGAGCTGTTTTTT. Its protein product is CASSSRELAGENTGELFF.

The V call is TRBV28, the J call TRBJ2-1; 10 bases are a match to TRBD2. The CDR3 totals 15 residues. The ends lost 7 bases at V and 7 bases at J; junction bases unmatched: 10. Germline lookup yields CDR1 MDHEN and CDR2 SYDVKM. DNA for the CDR3: TGTGCCAGCACCATTAGCGGGAGGCGTTGGAATGAGCAGTTCTTC. The encoded protein is CASTISGRRWNEQFF. The variable domain in full, with the rest retrieved from reference TRBV28 and TRBJ2-1, is DVKVTQSSRYLVKRTGEKVFLECVQDMDHENMFWYRQDPGLGLRLIYFSYDVKMKEKGDIPEGYSVSREKKERFSLILESASTNQTSMYLCASTISGRRWNEQFFGPGTRLTVL.

This clone has just a few counts. The rearrangement links TRBV28 to TRBJ2-1; 8 positions agree with TRBD2. The CDR3 consists of 17 residues. CDR1 and CDR2 from the germline V gene are MDHEN and SYDVKM. The junction had 7 bases not matched to a gene; V was cut back by 1 base and J by 2 bases. CDR3: CASSLYQLAATYNEQFF. CDR3 sequence (DNA): TGTGCCAGCAGTTTATATCAACTAGCGGCCACCTACAATGAGCAGTTCTTC. Using reference TRBV28 and TRBJ2-1 for the parts outside the CDR3, the full variable domain is DVKVTQSSRYLVKRTGEKVFLECVQDMDHENMFWYRQDPGLGLRLIYFSYDVKMKEKGDIPEGYSVSREKKERFSLILESASTNQTSMYLCASSLYQLAATYNEQFFGPGTRLTVL.

This clone showed up just once. The genes are TRBV28 and TRBJ2-7; no reliable D call. Trimming took off 4 bases at V and 4 bases at J, with 5 bases between the two ends. The CDR3 length is 11 residues. Per the germline V gene, CDR1 is MDHEN and CDR2 is SYDVKM. The CDR3 loop reads CASSYKYEQYF. CDR3 DNA sequence: TGTGCCAGCAGTTATAAATACGAGCAGTACTTC.

The V call is TRBV5-4, the J call TRBJ2-2; 9 bases are shared with TRBD2. The CDR3 consists of 16 residues. CDR1 and CDR2 (germline): SGHNT, YYREEE (reference sequence). The ends lost 2 bases at V and 8 bases at J; junction bases unmatched: 10. CDR3 bases: TGTGCCAGCAGCTTATTTGGTAGCGGGAGTTCTGGGGAGCTGTTTTTT. Translated, it gives CASSLFGSGSSGELFF.

This clone was detected only a few times. V is TRBV6-5 and J is TRBJ2-7; 10 positions match TRBD1. The V gene's germline CDR1 is MNHEY and CDR2 SVGAGI. This CDR3 has 15 amino acids. Trimming took 6 bases from V and 4 from J; bases not matched to a gene: 9. The CDR3 sequence is CASRNRDRGTYEQYF. CDR3 sequence (DNA): TGTGCCAGCAGGAACCGGGACAGGGGTACTTACGAGCAGTACTTC.

This clone has just a few counts. The chain couples TRBV5-4 to TRBJ2-1; 7 nucleotides match TRBD1. This CDR3 region has 16 residues. Germline V gene lookup returns CDR1 SGHNT and CDR2 YYREEE (reference sequence). Trimming removed 4 bases from V and 6 bases from J; junction bases left unmatched: 13. This CDR3 is CASSIDRAPTTNEQFF. The CDR3 DNA reads TGTGCCAGCAGCATCGACAGGGCGCCCACGACCAATGAGCAGTTCTTC. Full variable domain (remainder filled in from reference TRBV5-4 and TRBJ2-1): ETGVTQSPTHLIKTRGQQVTLRCSSQSGHNTVSWYQQALGQGPQFIFQYYREEENGRGNFPPRFSGLQFPNYSSELNVNALELDDSALYLCASSIDRAPTTNEQFFGPGTRLTVL.

This clone was observed a few times. The gene calls are TRBV5-4 and TRBJ2-2; TRBD1 matches 8 bases. V was clipped by 2 bases and J by 3 bases; unmatched bases: 3. Germline lookup yields CDR1 SGHNT and CDR2 YYREEE (reference sequence). This CDR3 spans 15 amino acids. In nucleotides, the CDR3 is TGTGCCAGCAGCTTAAGACAGGGGTACACCGGGGAGCTGTTTTTT. This translates into CASSLRQGYTGELFF.

The chain joins TRBV25-1 to TRBJ1-1; D unresolved. The CDR3 covers 17 residues. Germline CDR1 and CDR2: MGHDK and SYGVNS. The V gene lost 2 bases and the J gene lost 4 bases, with 20 bases spanning the gap. CDR3 protein: CASSESPRGPRTTEAFF. The CDR3 nucleotides are TGTGCCAGCAGTGAAAGCCCTAGAGGGCCGCGGACCACTGAAGCTTTCTTT. Variable domain in full (rest from reference TRBV25-1 and TRBJ1-1): EADIYQTPRYLVIGTGKKITLECSQTMGHDKMYWYQQDPGMELHLIHYSYGVNSTEKGDLSSESTVSRIRTEHFPLTLESARPSHTSQYLCASSESPRGPRTTEAFFGQGTRLTVV.

This clone was seen a few times. The chain combines TRBV11-2 with TRBJ2-3, with 9 bases identical to TRBD2. Unmatched junction bases numbered 5, after V lost 1 base and J lost 3 bases. The CDR3 runs to 16 residues. The germline V gene has CDR1 SGHAT and CDR2 FQNNGV. DNA of the CDR3: TGTGCCAGCAGCTTAGTATCTAGCGGGATAACAGATACGCAGTATTTT. This gives the protein CASSLVSSGITDTQYF.

This clone came up a few times. J is TRBJ1-5 and V is TRBV11-1; D ambiguous. The CDR3 has 11 residues. V shed 4 bases and J shed 6 bases, with 4 bases lying between them. Germline CDR1 reads SGHAT; CDR2 reads FQDESV (reference sequence). CDR3 region: CASSSLQPQHF. The CDR3 bases are TGTGCCAGCAGCTCTCTTCAGCCCCAGCATTTT.

The rearrangement links TRBV28 to TRBJ2-7; tentatively, D is TRBD2 (6 bases). Trimming shortened V by 8 bases and J by 0 bases, and 20 bases separated the two germline ends. This CDR3 is built from 16 residues. The germline V gene has CDR1 MDHEN and CDR2 SYDVKM. For the CDR3, the DNA is TGTGCCAGCCGGGCTGGCGCGGGGCTGAGCTCCTACGAGCAGTACTTC. Protein sequence: CASRAGAGLSSYEQYF.

The sample holds a few counts of this clone. The chain links TRBV2 to TRBJ2-7; 12 bases are a match to TRBD2. Germline V gives CDR1 SNHLY, CDR2 FYNNEI. CDR3 length: 15 amino acids. Trimming took 6 bases from V and 1 from J; bases not matched to a gene: 4. The CDR3 DNA is TGTGCCAGCAGCCTAGCGGGAGGGTTTTCCTACGAGCAGTACTTC. Amino acid sequence: CASSLAGGFSYEQYF.